Following are 28 T cell receptor beta chains from one sample sequenced in a study of cytomegalovirus exposure and HLA in healthy donors. The primer mix had 60 Vbeta and 13 Jbeta primers. Assay used: immunoSEQ multiplex PCR; TCRdb lists only in-frame clones, some missing. Here the sample spans some 150,000 clones, over 75% being singletons. Sequenced material: PBMCs. These TCRs come from a female donor in good health and CMV-seronegative.

V gene TRBV6-5 combines with J gene TRBJ2-1; 7 bases are a match to TRBD2. This CDR3 is 15 amino acids long. V lost 5 bases to trimming and J lost 0 bases; unmatched junction nucleotides: 4. Per germline, CDR1 MNHEY and CDR2 SVGAGI. The CDR3 DNA reads TGTGCCAGCAGTACGGGGGGAAGCTCCTACAATGAGCAGTTCTTC. Its translation is CASSTGGSSYNEQFF.

The chain employs TRBV14 and TRBJ1-1; D ambiguous. The germline V gene encodes CDR1 SGHDN and CDR2 FVKESK. V was cut by 4 bases and J by 0 bases, with 6 bases left in between. CDR3 length equals 13 residues. Written as DNA, the CDR3 is TGTGCCAGCAGCCCGTACTTGAACACTGAAGCTTTCTTT. Residues: CASSPYLNTEAFF.

The chain carries TRBV25-1 and TRBJ2-7; tentatively, D is TRBD2 (5 bases). V lost 1 base and J lost 1, with 11 bases in between. The length of the CDR3 is 15 residues. CDR1 MGHDK and CDR2 SYGVNS come from the germline V gene. CDR3 nucleotides: TGTGCCAGCAGTGAATCTAGGGAGAGGTCCTACGAGCAGTACTTC. Translating it yields CASSESRERSYEQYF.

The chain has TRBV7-9 and TRBJ1-2, with 7 nucleotides matching TRBD1. This CDR3 is built from 17 residues. V lost 4 bases, J lost 2 bases, and 13 bases stayed unmatched. In germline, CDR1 is SEHNR, CDR2 FQNEAQ (reference sequence). The CDR3 loop is CASSSILSDRANYGYTF. The DNA of the CDR3 is TGTGCCAGCAGCTCAATCCTATCAGACAGGGCCAACTATGGCTACACCTTC.

The chain links TRBV27 to TRBJ1-2; TRBD1 agrees at 10 bases. Trimming cost V 3 bases and J 3 bases; bases outside gene matches: 4. Germline assignment: CDR1 MNHEY and CDR2 SMNVEV (reference sequence). The CDR3 runs to 15 residues. The CDR3 bases are TGTGCCAGCAGTTTTACCGGGACAGGGGACTATGGCTACACCTTC. It yields the protein CASSFTGTGDYGYTF.

A word on this clone: In the same sample, other DNA sequences code for this CDR3. The chain is built from TRBV5-4 and TRBJ2-7, with TRBD2 matching over 12 bases. This CDR3 comprises 15 residues. Trimming took 0 bases from V and 4 from J; bases not matched to a gene: 2. Germline CDR1 SGHNT, CDR2 YYREEE (reference sequence). The CDR3 is CASSLAGTSGYEQYF. CDR3 DNA sequence: TGTGCCAGCAGCTTGGCGGGGACTAGCGGGTACGAGCAGTACTTC.

V usage is TRBV7-9 and J usage is TRBJ1-1; 11 bases agree with TRBD1. CDR1 and CDR2 from the germline V gene are SEHNR and FQNEAQ (reference sequence). Germline trimming cut 0 bases from V and 4 bases from J; bases unmatched to any gene: 1. This CDR3 comprises 15 residues. The CDR3: CASSLAGTGGTEAFF. The CDR3 nucleotides are TGTGCCAGCAGCTTAGCGGGGACAGGGGGCACTGAAGCTTTCTTT.

The chain couples TRBV6-5 to TRBJ2-1; 11 positions agree with TRBD2. The CDR3 runs to 15 residues. The germline V gene encodes CDR1 MNHEY and CDR2 SVGAGI. The ends lost 2 bases at V and 3 bases at J; junction bases unmatched: 0. The CDR3 here is CASSYGTSGYNEQFF. The CDR3 DNA sequence: TGTGCCAGCAGTTACGGGACTAGCGGCTACAATGAGCAGTTCTTC.

This sequence joins TRBV6-8 and TRBJ2-7; no clear D gene. The CDR3 loop spans 19 amino acids. Germline CDR1 and CDR2: MNHGY and SAAAGT. V was clipped by 0 bases and J by 1 base, with 22 bases between them. CDR3 residues: CASSYSPPRGHARSYEQYF. The CDR3, as DNA: TGTGCCAGCAGTTACTCCCCCCCCCGTGGGCATGCGAGATCCTACGAGCAGTACTTC.

The genes are TRBV25-1 and TRBJ2-3; 7 bases match TRBD1. Germline V lookup: CDR1 MGHDK, CDR2 SYGVNS. CDR3 length equals 18 residues. Trimming at V came to 3 bases and at J to 2 bases, leaving 14 bases not matched to a gene. The CDR3 coding sequence is TGTGCCAGCAGTGATCGAATGAGACAGGGTGGGTCCACAGATACGCAGTATTTT. This codes for CASSDRMRQGGSTDTQYF.

CDR3 loop: CASSEGGLYEAFF. The CDR3 DNA reads TGTGCCAGCAGTGAAGGGGGCTTATATGAAGCTTTCTTT. The V call is TRBV2, the J call TRBJ1-1, with D possibly matching TRBD1 (5 bases). Trimming left V 1 base short and J 7 bases short, with 10 bases between. Looked up from germline, CDR1 is SNHLY and CDR2 is FYNNEI. This CDR3 contains 13 residues.

This chain links TRBV5-1 with TRBJ2-2; 7 bases are shared with TRBD1. Germline-derived CDR1 and CDR2 are SGHRS and YFSETQ. The CDR3 has 15 amino acids. The J segment lost 5 bases and the V segment lost 0 bases, leaving 4 bases of the junction unmatched. The CDR3 reads CASSLGEGATGELFF. CDR3 DNA: TGCGCCAGCAGCTTGGGAGAGGGGGCGACCGGGGAGCTGTTTTTT.

CDR3 residues: CASSEAMGRTGELFF. DNA of the CDR3: TGTGCCAGCAGTGAAGCGATGGGGAGGACCGGGGAGCTGTTTTTT. This chain connects TRBV2 to TRBJ2-2; perhaps TRBD2 as D (6 bases). Per the germline V gene, CDR1 is SNHLY and CDR2 is FYNNEI. The V and J ends lost 0 bases and 5 bases respectively, with 10 bases between them. The CDR3 has 15 amino acids.

The chain couples TRBV28 to TRBJ1-4; D gene uncertain. Germline lookup yields CDR1 MDHEN and CDR2 SYDVKM. The CDR3 length is 16 residues. Trimming took 5 bases from V and 3 from J, leaving 16 bases between them. The CDR3 protein is CASSGSGLSPNEKLFF. The CDR3 DNA follows: TGTGCCAGCAGTGGGTCGGGTCTTTCACCTAATGAAAAACTGTTTTTT.

The table lists this clone with a few counts. V and J are TRBV27 and TRBJ1-1, with D perhaps matching TRBD1 (6 bases). Germline V gives CDR1 MNHEY, CDR2 SMNVEV (reference sequence). V was pared by 8 bases and J by 1 base, with 14 bases between. The CDR3 length is 14 residues. This CDR3 reads CASGIRGPNTEAFF. DNA for the CDR3: TGTGCCAGCGGGATCAGGGGACCGAACACTGAAGCTTTCTTT.

The V call is TRBV6-5, the J call TRBJ2-3; no clear D gene. V was shortened by 2 bases and J by 2 bases, with 2 bases between the two germline ends. The CDR3 extends over 12 amino acids. Looked up from germline, CDR1 is MNHEY and CDR2 is SVGAGI. This chain's CDR3 is CASSYHTDTQYF. Written as DNA, the CDR3 is TGTGCCAGCAGTTACCACACAGATACGCAGTATTTT.

In this sample, this clone turned up a few times. The rearrangement links TRBV5-4 to TRBJ2-7, with D tentatively TRBD2 (5 bases). The CDR3 runs to 15 residues. The ends were cut back, 0 bases at V and 2 bases at J, with 12 bases in the middle. Germline CDR1 SGHNT, CDR2 YYREEE (reference sequence). CDR3 protein: CASSLGEPGTYEQYF. CDR3 nucleotides: TGTGCCAGCAGCTTGGGGGAGCCGGGAACCTACGAGCAGTACTTC.

The chain joins TRBV6-5 to TRBJ1-5; D ambiguous. This CDR3 spans 13 amino acids. V lost 3 bases and J 11 bases, leaving 14 bases between the germline ends. The germline V gene has CDR1 MNHEY and CDR2 SVGAGI. CDR3 sequence: CASSYSAGQTQHF. In DNA form, the CDR3 reads TGTGCCAGCAGTTATTCTGCTGGGCAAACCCAGCATTTT.

This sequence joins TRBV10-2 and TRBJ2-1; D is perhaps TRBD2 (6 bases). Germline loops: CDR1 WSHSY, CDR2 SAAADI. The CDR3 has 14 residues. The V end lost 4 bases, the J end lost 3 bases, and 10 bases lay between the germline ends. CDR3 protein: CASSAGVGYNEQFF. The CDR3, as DNA: TGCGCCAGCAGTGCGGGAGTCGGCTACAATGAGCAGTTCTTC.

The genes are TRBV28 and TRBJ2-7; 8 nucleotides agree with TRBD1. The CDR3 totals 15 residues. Germline CDR1 is MDHEN and CDR2 is SYDVKM. The ends lost 5 bases at V and 2 bases at J; junction bases unmatched: 8. The CDR3 reads CASSIEDRETYEQYF. For the CDR3, the DNA is TGTGCCAGCAGTATCGAGGACAGGGAAACCTACGAGCAGTACTTC.

V is TRBV6-4 and J is TRBJ2-2, with TRBD2 identical over 12 bases. J lost 4 bases, V lost 0 bases, and 0 bases had no gene match. The CDR3 is 16 residues long. Per germline, CDR1 MRHNA and CDR2 SNTAGT. CDR3 amino acids: CASSDSTSGSTGELFF. The CDR3 DNA reads TGTGCCAGCAGTGACTCGACTAGCGGGAGCACCGGGGAGCTGTTTTTT.

The chain links TRBV7-2 to TRBJ2-3; D perhaps matches TRBD2 (6 bases). Trimming removed 5 bases from V and 3 bases from J, with 18 bases in between. This CDR3 is 16 amino acids long. Germline values: CDR1 SGHTA, CDR2 FQGNSA. DNA of the CDR3: TGTGCCAGCAGCCAAGAAGGCGGGAAGAGGACAGATACGCAGTATTTT. Residues: CASSQEGGKRTDTQYF.

This chain joins TRBV2 and TRBJ2-1; 12 bases are a match to TRBD2. CDR3 length: 17 amino acids. J gave up 2 bases and V 5 bases, and 7 bases lay outside the gene matches. Germline CDR1 and CDR2: SNHLY and FYNNEI. The CDR3 DNA sequence: TGTGCCAGCAGTATGGGGACTAGCGGGTTTGCCTACAATGAGCAGTTCTTC. Encoded protein: CASSMGTSGFAYNEQFF. Using reference TRBV2 and TRBJ2-1 for the parts outside the CDR3, the full variable domain is EPEVTQTPSHQVTQMGQEVILRCVPISNHLYFYWYRQILGQKVEFLVSFYNNEISEKSEIFDDQFSVERPDGSNFTLKIRSTKLEDSAMYFCASSMGTSGFAYNEQFFGPGTRLTVL.

The chain recombines TRBV7-8 with TRBJ1-1; D may be TRBD1 (6 bases). Germline-derived CDR1 and CDR2 are SGHVS and FQNEAQ. This CDR3 has 13 residues. Trimming removed 6 bases from V and 1 base from J, with 9 bases in between. CDR3 sequence: CASSQGWNTEAFF. The CDR3 DNA reads TGTGCCAGCAGTCAGGGGTGGAACACTGAAGCTTTCTTT.

The chain uses TRBV6-5 and TRBJ2-3; perhaps TRBD2 as D (6 bases). CDR3 length equals 16 residues. The ends were cut back, 0 bases at V and 1 base at J, with 11 bases in the middle. CDR1 is MNHEY and CDR2 is SVGAGI in the germline V gene. The CDR3 DNA follows: TGTGCCAGCAGTTACTCTGCGGCTAGCGGCACAGATACGCAGTATTTT. Protein: CASSYSAASGTDTQYF.

The V call is TRBV29-1, the J call TRBJ2-7; 9 bases match TRBD1. Germline-derived CDR1 and CDR2 are SQVTM and ANQGSEA. Trimming took 3 bases from V and 1 from J; bases not matched to a gene: 4. This CDR3 is 14 amino acids long. The CDR3 DNA reads as TGCAGCGTTGAGGACAGGGGAGAATCCTACGAGCAGTACTTC. Amino acid sequence: CSVEDRGESYEQYF.

This clone was counted once. The chain employs TRBV9 and TRBJ2-3; 10 nucleotides line up with TRBD2. This CDR3 comprises 17 residues. J gave up 3 bases and V 0 bases, and 7 bases lay outside the gene matches. CDR1 is SGDLS, CDR2 YYNGEE, per germline. CDR3 in DNA: TGTGCCAGCAGCGTAGGTTCTAGCGGGAGAGGTACAGATACGCAGTATTTT. Its protein is CASSVGSSGRGTDTQYF.

The gene calls are TRBV5-6 and TRBJ2-7, with TRBD2 matching over 10 bases. Trimming took 1 base from V and 6 from J; bases not matched to a gene: 7. The CDR3 length is 15 residues. The germline V gene has CDR1 SGHDT and CDR2 YYEEEE. As DNA, the CDR3 is TGTGCCAGCAGCTTGTCGTCTAGCGGGAGCTCCGAGCAGTACTTC. Its translation is CASSLSSSGSSEQYF.